This T cell receptor beta chain was documented in a study of identical twins listed by TCRdb under 2016. Concerning the study at large: To test whether fetal clonotypes persist, the study used deep sequencing on TCR alpha and beta repertoires from monozygotic twins, unrelated adults of various ages, and cord blood. Replicate twin experiments were performed at different times using different library preparation protocols to rule out contamination.

The germline V gene encodes CDR1 DFQATT and CDR2 SNEGSKA (reference sequence). V was cut back by 5 bases and J by 4 bases, leaving a gap of 14 bases between them. The CDR3 holds 13 amino acids from the cysteine to the phenylalanine. Left in the record is the CDR3 DNA by itself, 39 bases read in frame from the first base. Receptor amplification or capture employed 5' RACE. The reads were generated on an Illumina HiSeq 2000. Template switching introduced a universal primer binding site; the final cDNA contained a unique molecular identifier, enabling accurate counting of TCR cDNA molecules. Specific primers in the conserved constant-segment region were used to synthesize first-strand cDNA for TCR alpha and beta chains. Each cDNA library was double barcoded, with a SMART-Mk sample barcode plus Illumina barcodes, to control for contamination. Two successive PCR steps introduced TruSeq adapter sequences along with Illumina sample barcodes. TCR alpha and beta cDNA libraries were sequenced on the Illumina HiSeq platform with custom primers. Regarding the original processing steps: Unique molecular identifiers were extracted from raw reads with MiGEC, and CDR3 positions were determined with MiXCR. For each individual, recombination models were inferred using an EM algorithm with the repgenHMM and IGoR tools. Shared clonotype analysis was performed with the tcR package in R, normalizing sharing by the product of cloneset sizes. Out-of-frame nonproductive sequences were analyzed to study raw recombination free of thymic and clonal selection effects. TCRdb applied fastp at Q25 and MiXCR to the public reads, then kept only in-frame beta chains. Entries that share a CDR3 protein sequence are merged under the most common genes and DNA. The V and J calls were determined by TCRdb, not by the authors. The sample yields some 100,000 distinct CDR3 sequences; less than 6.5% were counted once. The ten largest clones capture approximately 12% of the sample.

Every donor was a healthy Caucasian. Miltenyi CD45RO+ enrichment and human naive T-cell isolation kits were used to isolate memory (CD45RO+) and naive T cells from PBMC. There are many counts of this clonotype. No antigen is known for it. Per-nucleotide qualities are absent, and no much larger clonotype sits a single base away. Study-wide conclusions, independent of this receptor: Fewer insertions were carried by abundant cord blood beta clonotypes, a similar but weaker trend appeared in young adult naive repertoires, and no such trend appeared in memory repertoires. Invariant T cells such as MAIT and iNKT could partly confound zero-insertion analyses, though diverse VJ usage argued against this for most clonotypes. Because the same donors could not be followed over many years, the conclusions relied on cross-sectional statistical analysis. In monozygotic twins, recombination models systematically underestimated out-of-frame TCR alpha sharing, but the models matched the sharing seen between unrelated individuals. A weaker excess of twin sharing was found in beta out-of-frame sequences because the signal-to-noise ratio was lowered by fewer shared sequences. Out-of-frame TCR alpha sequences shared between twins showed an excess of low generation-probability sequences compared with coincidental sharing between unrelated individuals.

In this chain, TRBV20-1 is recombined with TRBJ1-2; the D gene is perhaps TRBD1, on 6 matching bases. The TCR was taken from a woman in her forties or fifties in good health. The specimen sequenced was memory T cells sorted from blood. Sample cell subset or site, as interpreted from the label and publication: CD45RO+ enriched T cells. The CDR3 region: CSARTGIGYGYTF. The nucleotide sequence is TGCAGTGCTCGCACAGGGATTGGCTATGGCTACACCTTC.